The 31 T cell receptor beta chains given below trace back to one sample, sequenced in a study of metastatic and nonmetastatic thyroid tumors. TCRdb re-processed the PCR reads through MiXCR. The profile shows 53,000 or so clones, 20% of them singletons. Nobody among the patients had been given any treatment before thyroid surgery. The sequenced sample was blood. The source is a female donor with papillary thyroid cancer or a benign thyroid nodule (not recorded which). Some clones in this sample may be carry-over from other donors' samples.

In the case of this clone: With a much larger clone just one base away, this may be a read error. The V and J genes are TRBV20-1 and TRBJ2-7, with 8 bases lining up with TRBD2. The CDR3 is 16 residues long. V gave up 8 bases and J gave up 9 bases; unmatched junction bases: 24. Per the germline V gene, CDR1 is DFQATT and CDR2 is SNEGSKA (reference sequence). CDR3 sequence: CSSRGKWTSRSRVQYF. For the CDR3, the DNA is TGCAGTTCTCGGGGCAAATGGACTAGCAGGAGTAGGGTGCAGTACTTC.

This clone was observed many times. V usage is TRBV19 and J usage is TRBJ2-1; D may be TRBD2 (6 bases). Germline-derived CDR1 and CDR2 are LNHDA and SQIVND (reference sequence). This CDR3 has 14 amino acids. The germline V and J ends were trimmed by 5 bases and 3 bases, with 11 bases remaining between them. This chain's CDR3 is CASSRGGNYNEQFF. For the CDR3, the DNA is TGTGCCAGTAGTCGGGGCGGGAACTACAATGAGCAGTTCTTC.

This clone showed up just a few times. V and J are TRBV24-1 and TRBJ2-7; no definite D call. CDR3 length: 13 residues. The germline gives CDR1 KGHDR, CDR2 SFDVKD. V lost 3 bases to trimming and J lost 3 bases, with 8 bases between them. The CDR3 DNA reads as TGTGCCACCAGTGATGGGCACTACTACGAGCAGTACTTC. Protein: CATSDGHYYEQYF.

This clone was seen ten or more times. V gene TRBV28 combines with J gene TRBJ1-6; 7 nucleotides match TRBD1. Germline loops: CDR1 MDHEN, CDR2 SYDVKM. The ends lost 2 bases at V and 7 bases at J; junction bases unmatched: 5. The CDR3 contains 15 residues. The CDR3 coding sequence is TGTGCCAGCAGTTTACTCCCCAGGGGGAATTCACCCCTCCACTTT. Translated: CASSLLPRGNSPLHF.

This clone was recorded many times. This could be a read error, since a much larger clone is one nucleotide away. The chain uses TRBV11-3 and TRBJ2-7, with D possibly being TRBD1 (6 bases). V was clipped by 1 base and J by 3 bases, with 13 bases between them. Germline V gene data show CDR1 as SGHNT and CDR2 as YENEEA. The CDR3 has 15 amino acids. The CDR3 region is CASSLAVGHVYEQYF. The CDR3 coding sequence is TGTGCCAGCAGCTTAGCTGTGGGACATGTCTACGAGCAGTACTTC. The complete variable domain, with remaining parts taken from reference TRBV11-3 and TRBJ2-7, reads EAGVVQSPRYKIIEKKQPVAFWCNPISGHNTLYWYLQNLGQGPELLIRYENEEAVDDSQLPKDRFSAERLKGVDSTLKIQPAELGDSAVYLCASSLAVGHVYEQYFGPGTRLTVT.

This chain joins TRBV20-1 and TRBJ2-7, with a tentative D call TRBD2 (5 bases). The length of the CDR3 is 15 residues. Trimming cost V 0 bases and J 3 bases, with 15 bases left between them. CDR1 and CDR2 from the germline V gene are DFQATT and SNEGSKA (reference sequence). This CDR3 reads CSAREGRGSYYEQYF. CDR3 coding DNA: TGCAGTGCTAGAGAAGGTCGAGGGAGCTACTACGAGCAGTACTTC.

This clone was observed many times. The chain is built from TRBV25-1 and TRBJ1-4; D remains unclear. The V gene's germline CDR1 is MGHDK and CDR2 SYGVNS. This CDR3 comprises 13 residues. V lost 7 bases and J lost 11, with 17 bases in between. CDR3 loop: CASTKEGLLKLFF. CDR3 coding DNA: TGTGCCAGCACTAAGGAGGGTTTGTTGAAACTGTTTTTT.

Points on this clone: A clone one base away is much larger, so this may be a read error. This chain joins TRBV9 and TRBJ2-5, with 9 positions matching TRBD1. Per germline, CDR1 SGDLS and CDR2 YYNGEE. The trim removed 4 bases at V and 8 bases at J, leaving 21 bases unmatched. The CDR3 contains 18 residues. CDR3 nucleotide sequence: TGTGCCAGCAGCAGCCGGGACAGGGACTACCAGCCTTCAGGAACCCAGTACTTC. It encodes CASSSRDRDYQPSGTQYF.

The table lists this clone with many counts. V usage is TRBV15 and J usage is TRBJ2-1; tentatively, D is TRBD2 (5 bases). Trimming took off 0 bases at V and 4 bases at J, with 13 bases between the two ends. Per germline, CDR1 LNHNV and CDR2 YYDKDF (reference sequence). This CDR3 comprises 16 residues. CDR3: CATSRERATGYNEQFF. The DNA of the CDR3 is TGTGCCACCAGCAGAGAAAGGGCTACGGGGTACAATGAGCAGTTCTTC.

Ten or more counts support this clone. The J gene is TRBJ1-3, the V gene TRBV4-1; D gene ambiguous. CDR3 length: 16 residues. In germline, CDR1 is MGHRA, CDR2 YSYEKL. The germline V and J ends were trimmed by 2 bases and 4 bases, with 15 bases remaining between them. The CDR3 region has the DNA TGCGCCAGCAGCCAAATTGACCTTCTAGTAGGAAACACCATATATTTT. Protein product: CASSQIDLLVGNTIYF.

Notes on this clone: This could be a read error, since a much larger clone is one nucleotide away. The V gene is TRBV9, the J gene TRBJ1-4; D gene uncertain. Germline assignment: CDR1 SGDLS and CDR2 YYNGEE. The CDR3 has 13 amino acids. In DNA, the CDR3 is TGTGCCAACAGCGTAATCCCGGCCGAAAAACTGTTTTTT. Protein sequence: CANSVIPAEKLFF.

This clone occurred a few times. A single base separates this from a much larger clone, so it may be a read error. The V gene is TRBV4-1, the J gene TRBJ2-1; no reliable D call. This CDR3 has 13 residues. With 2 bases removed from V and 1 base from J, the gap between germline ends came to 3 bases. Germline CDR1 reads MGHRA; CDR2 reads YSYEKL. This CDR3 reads CASSQCSYNEQFF. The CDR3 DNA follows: TGCGCCAGCAGCCAATGTTCCTACAATGAGCAGTTCTTC.

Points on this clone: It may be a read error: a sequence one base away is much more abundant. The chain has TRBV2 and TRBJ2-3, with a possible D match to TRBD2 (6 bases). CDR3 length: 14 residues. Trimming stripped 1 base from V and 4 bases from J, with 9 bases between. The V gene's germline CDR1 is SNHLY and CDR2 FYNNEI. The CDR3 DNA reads TGTGCCAGCAGTGAAGGGGCGGGGTCAGATACGCAGTATTTT. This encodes CASSEGAGSDTQYF.

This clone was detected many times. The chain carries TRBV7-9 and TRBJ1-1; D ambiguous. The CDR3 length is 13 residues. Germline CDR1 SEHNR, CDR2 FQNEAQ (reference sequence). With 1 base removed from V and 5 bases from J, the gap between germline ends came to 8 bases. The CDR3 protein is CASSLGAGTEAFF. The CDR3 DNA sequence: TGTGCCAGCAGCTTAGGGGCGGGGACTGAAGCTTTCTTT.

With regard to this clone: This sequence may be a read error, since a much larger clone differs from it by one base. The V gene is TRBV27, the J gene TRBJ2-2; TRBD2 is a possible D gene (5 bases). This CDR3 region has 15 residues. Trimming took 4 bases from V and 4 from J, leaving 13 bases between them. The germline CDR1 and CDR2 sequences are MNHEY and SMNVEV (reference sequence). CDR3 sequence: CASSSGVYSTGELFF. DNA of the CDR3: TGTGCCAGCAGTTCCGGGGTTTACAGCACCGGGGAGCTGTTTTTT.

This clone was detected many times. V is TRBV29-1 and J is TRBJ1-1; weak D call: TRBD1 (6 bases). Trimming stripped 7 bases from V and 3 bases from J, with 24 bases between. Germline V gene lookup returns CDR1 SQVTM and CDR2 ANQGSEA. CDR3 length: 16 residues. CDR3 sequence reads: CSAKKDRRARDTEAFF. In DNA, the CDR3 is TGCAGCGCCAAAAAAGACAGGCGAGCTCGGGACACTGAAGCTTTCTTT.

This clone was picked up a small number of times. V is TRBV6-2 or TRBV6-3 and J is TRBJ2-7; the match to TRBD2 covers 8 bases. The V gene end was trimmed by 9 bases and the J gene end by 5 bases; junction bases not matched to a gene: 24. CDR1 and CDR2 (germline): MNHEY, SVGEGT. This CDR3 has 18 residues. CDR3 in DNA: TGTGCCAGTGGACAAATTATGAGGAATAGCGGGGTCCTCGACGAGCAGTACTTC. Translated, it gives CASGQIMRNSGVLDEQYF.

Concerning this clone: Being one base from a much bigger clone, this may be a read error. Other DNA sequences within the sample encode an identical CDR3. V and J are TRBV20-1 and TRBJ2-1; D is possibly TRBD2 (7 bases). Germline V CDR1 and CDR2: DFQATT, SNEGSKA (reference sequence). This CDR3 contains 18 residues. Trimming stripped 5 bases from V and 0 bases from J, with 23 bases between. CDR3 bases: TGCAGTGCTCTAAGTGTAGCCAGCGGGACAAGCTCCTACAATGAGCAGTTCTTC. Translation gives CSALSVASGTSSYNEQFF.

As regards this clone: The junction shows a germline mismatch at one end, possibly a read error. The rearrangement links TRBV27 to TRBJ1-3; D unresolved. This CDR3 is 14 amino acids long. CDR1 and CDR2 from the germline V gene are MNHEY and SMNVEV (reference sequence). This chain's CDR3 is CASSLTVSGNNIYF. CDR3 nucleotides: TGTGCAAGCAGTTTAACGGTCTCTGGAAACAACATATATTTT.

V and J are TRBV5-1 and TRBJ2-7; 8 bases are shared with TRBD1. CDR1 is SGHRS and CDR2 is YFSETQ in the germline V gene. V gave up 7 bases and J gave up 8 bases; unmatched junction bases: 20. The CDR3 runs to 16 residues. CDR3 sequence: CASDRGGIDGSFQQYF. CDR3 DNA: TGCGCCAGCGACAGGGGAGGCATTGACGGGAGCTTCCAGCAGTACTTC.

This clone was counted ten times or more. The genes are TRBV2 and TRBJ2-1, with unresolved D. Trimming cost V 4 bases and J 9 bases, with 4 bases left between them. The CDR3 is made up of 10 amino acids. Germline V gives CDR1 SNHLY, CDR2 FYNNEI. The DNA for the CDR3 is TGTGCCAGCAGTGGCGGTGAGCAGTTCTTC. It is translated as CASSGGEQFF.

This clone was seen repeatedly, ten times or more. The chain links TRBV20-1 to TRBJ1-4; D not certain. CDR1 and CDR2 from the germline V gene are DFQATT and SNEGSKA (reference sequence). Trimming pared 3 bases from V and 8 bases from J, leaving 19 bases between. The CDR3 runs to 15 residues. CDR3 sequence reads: CSASRTEAGGEKLFF. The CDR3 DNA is TGCAGTGCTAGTAGAACGGAGGCGGGCGGGGAAAAACTGTTTTTT.

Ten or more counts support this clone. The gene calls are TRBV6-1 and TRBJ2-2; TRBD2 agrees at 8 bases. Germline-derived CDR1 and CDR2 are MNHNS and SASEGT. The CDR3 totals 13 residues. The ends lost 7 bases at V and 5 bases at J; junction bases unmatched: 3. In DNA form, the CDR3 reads TGTGCCAGCACGACTAGCGAGACCGGGGAGCTGTTTTTT. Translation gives CASTTSETGELFF.

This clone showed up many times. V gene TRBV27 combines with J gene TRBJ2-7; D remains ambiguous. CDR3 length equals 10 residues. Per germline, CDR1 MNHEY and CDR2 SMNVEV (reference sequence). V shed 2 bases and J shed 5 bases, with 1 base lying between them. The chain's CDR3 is CASSLDEQYF. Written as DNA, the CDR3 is TGTGCCAGCAGTTTAGACGAGCAGTACTTC.

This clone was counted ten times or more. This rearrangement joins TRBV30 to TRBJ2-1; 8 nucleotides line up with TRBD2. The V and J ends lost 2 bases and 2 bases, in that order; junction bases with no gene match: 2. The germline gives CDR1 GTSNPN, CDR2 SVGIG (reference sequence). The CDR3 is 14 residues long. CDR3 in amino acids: CAWSRAGAYNEQFF. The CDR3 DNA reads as TGTGCCTGGAGTAGAGCGGGGGCCTACAATGAGCAGTTCTTC.

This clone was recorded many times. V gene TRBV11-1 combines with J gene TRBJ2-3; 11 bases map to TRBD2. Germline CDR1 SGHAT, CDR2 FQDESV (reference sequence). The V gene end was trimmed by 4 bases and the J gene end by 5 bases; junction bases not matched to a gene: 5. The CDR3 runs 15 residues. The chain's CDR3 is CASSSLAGGGDTQYF. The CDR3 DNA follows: TGTGCCAGCAGCTCATTAGCGGGAGGGGGAGATACGCAGTATTTT.

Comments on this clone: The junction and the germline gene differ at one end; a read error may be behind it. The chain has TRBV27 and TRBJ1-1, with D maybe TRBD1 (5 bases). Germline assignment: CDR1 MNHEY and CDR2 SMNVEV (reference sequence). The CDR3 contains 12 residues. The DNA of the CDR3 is TGTGCAAGCAGTTTACTCCGGGGGGATGCTTTCTTT. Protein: CASSLLRGDAFF.

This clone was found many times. The CDR3 coding sequence is TGCAGTGCTAGAGGCGCGGGAGGGCCTACGCAGTATTTT. Its translation: CSARGAGGPTQYF. V and J are TRBV20-1 and TRBJ2-3, with 9 bases aligning to TRBD2. V dropped 1 base and J dropped 8; count of bases not matched to a gene: 4. This CDR3 contains 13 residues. Germline V CDR1 and CDR2: DFQATT, SNEGSKA (reference sequence).

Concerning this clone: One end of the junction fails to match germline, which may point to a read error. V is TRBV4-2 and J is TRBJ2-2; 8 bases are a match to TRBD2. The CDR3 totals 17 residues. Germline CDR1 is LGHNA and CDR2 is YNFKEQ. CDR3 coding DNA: TGTGCCAGCAGCGGGCGGGCTGTGGGACTAGGCACCTGGGAGCTGTTTTTT. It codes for CASSGRAVGLGTWELFF.

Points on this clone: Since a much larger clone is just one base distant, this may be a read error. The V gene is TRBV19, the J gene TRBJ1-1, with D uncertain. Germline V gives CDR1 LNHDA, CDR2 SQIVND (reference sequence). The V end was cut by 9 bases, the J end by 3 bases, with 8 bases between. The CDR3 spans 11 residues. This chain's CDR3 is CASPHYTEAFF. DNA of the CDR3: TGTGCCAGCCCACACTACACTGAAGCTTTCTTT.

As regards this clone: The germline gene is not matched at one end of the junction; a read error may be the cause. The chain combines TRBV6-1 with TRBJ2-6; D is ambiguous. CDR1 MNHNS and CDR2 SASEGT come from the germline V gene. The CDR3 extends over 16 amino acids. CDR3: CASSECQVPAANVLSF. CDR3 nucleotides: TGTGCCAGCAGTGAATGTCAGGTACCTGCGGCCAACGTCCTGTCTTTC.